Listed here are 27 T cell receptor beta chains from one sample, sequenced in a study of CD8 T cells in ankylosing spondylitis (dated by TCRdb to 2015 to 2018). To prepare the library, 5' RACE was applied. TCRdb names Illumina HiSeq 2500 as the instrument used. TCRdb reworked the public reads: Q25 trimming with fastp, MiXCR clone assembly, productive beta chains retained. Rows merge per CDR3 protein into single entries with the most common DNA and genes. This sample holds just under 95,000 distinct CDR3 sequences; approximately 9% were observed only once. 5.1% of the sample rests with the top ten. The material sequenced was blood, either unsorted or a sorted T cell fraction (not recorded which). These receptors were collected from a male donor with ankylosing spondylitis or in good health (not recorded which).

This clonotype was recorded many times. The chain links TRBV20-1 to TRBJ2-1; tentatively, D is TRBD1 or TRBD2 (5 bases each). Germline CDR1 and CDR2: DFQATT and SNEGSKA (reference sequence). The CDR3 length is 15 residues. Trimming took 6 bases from V and 1 from J, leaving 16 bases between them. The CDR3 protein is CSADSGTQSYNEQFF. The CDR3 DNA reads as TGCAGTGCGGATTCCGGGACCCAATCCTACAATGAGCAGTTCTTC.

The chain carries TRBV11-3 and TRBJ2-1; D possibly corresponds to TRBD1 (6 bases). The length of the CDR3 is 14 residues. Trimming pared 5 bases from V and 6 bases from J, leaving 14 bases between. Germline CDR1 SGHNT, CDR2 YENEEA. DNA for the CDR3: TGTGCCAGCAGCCCAGGGGCTTGGGGCAATGAGCAGTTCTTC. It yields the protein CASSPGAWGNEQFF.

This rearrangement joins TRBV5-1 to TRBJ2-2; D ambiguous. Germline V CDR1 and CDR2: SGHRS, YFSETQ. This CDR3 is 15 amino acids long. V was trimmed by 4 bases and J by 2 bases, leaving 12 bases between them. This CDR3 is CASSAVTDNTGELFF. DNA for the CDR3: TGCGCCAGCAGCGCGGTGACTGATAACACCGGGGAGCTGTTTTTT.

This rearrangement joins TRBV7-2 to TRBJ2-3, with D unclear. Germline lookup yields CDR1 SGHTA and CDR2 FQGNSA. The V end lost 4 bases, the J end lost 0 bases, and 8 bases lay between the germline ends. This CDR3 spans 14 amino acids. In nucleotides, the CDR3 is TGTGCCAGCAGCTCCAGAGGAAGCACAGATACGCAGTATTTT. This sequence encodes CASSSRGSTDTQYF.

This clonotype has at least ten counts. The rearrangement links TRBV12-3 or TRBV12-4 to TRBJ2-1; the match to TRBD2 covers 9 bases. Trimming took 2 bases from V and 8 from J; bases not matched to a gene: 10. The CDR3 totals 16 residues. The CDR3 coding sequence is TGTGCCAGCAGTTTAAGAGCTAGCGGGGTAGTTGATGAGCAGTTCTTC. It specifies CASSLRASGVVDEQFF.

The chain recombines TRBV28 with TRBJ1-2; no clear D. In germline, CDR1 is MDHEN, CDR2 SYDVKM. Trimming stripped 8 bases from V and 2 bases from J, with 3 bases between. CDR3 length equals 10 residues. DNA for the CDR3: TGTGCCAGCGGGAACTATGGCTACACCTTC. This encodes CASGNYGYTF.

In this sample, this clonotype turned up a few times. The DNA of the CDR3 is TGTGCCAGCAGTGAAGAGGGTTGGCTAGCGGGGGGCTCATACAATGAGCAGTTCTTC. Protein product: CASSEEGWLAGGSYNEQFF. The rearrangement joins TRBV12-3 or TRBV12-4 to TRBJ2-1, with 11 bases matching TRBD2. CDR3 length: 19 residues. V trimming: 5 bases; J trimming: 4 bases; junction bases outside the gene matches: 16.

This clonotype showed up just a few times. CDR3 protein: CASRHGGGGTEAFF. The DNA for the CDR3 is TGTGCCAGTAGGCATGGGGGGGGTGGCACTGAAGCTTTCTTT. The chain carries TRBV19 and TRBJ1-1, with D possibly being TRBD1 (5 bases). The germline V gene has CDR1 LNHDA and CDR2 SQIVND (reference sequence). V shed 6 bases and J shed 4 bases, with 15 bases lying between them. The CDR3 loop spans 14 amino acids.

In this sample, this clonotype turned up a few times. J is TRBJ2-3 and V is TRBV7-2, with TRBD2 matching 12 bases. The germline gives CDR1 SGHTA, CDR2 FQGNSA. V trimming: 4 bases; J trimming: 4 bases; junction bases outside the gene matches: 3. This CDR3 spans 15 amino acids. The CDR3 region has the DNA TGTGCCAGCAGCTCCAGACTAGCGGGGGCAGATACGCAGTATTTT. As protein: CASSSRLAGADTQYF.

This clonotype occurred many times. The gene calls are TRBV7-2 and TRBJ2-3; D might be TRBD1 or TRBD2, each matching 6 bases. V dropped 8 bases and J dropped 9 bases, with 30 bases sitting between them. The CDR3 covers 17 residues. Germline loops: CDR1 SGHTA, CDR2 FQGNSA. In nucleotides, the CDR3 is TGTGCCAGCCCCCGATGGGTACTGGGGGCGCACCGGGAGACGCAGTATTTT. Protein product: CASPRWVLGAHRETQYF.

This clonotype was observed at least ten times. The V and J genes are TRBV12-5 and TRBJ1-1; TRBD1 agrees at 8 bases. Trimming took 1 base from V and 5 from J; bases not matched to a gene: 9. Germline V gene data show CDR1 as LGHNT and CDR2 as FRNRAP. The CDR3 loop spans 16 amino acids. The CDR3 nucleotides read TGTGCTAGTGGTTTGGGGAGACAGGGGAGCTGGACTGAAGCTTTCTTT. Residues: CASGLGRQGSWTEAFF.

This clonotype was detected ten times or more. The CDR3 here is CASRETGPVQYF. The CDR3 coding sequence is TGTGCCAGCAGAGAAACAGGGCCCGTTCAGTACTTC. This rearrangement joins TRBV6-6 to TRBJ2-4; a possible D gene is TRBD1 (6 bases). Between the trimmed V and J ends, which lost 6 bases and 11 bases, there was a span of 14 bases. Germline values: CDR1 MNHNY, CDR2 SVGAGI (reference sequence). This CDR3 spans 12 amino acids.

This clonotype was detected many times. This chain uses TRBV4-2 with TRBJ1-2, with 7 bases that match TRBD1. This CDR3 spans 16 amino acids. The junction had 9 bases not matched to a gene; V was cut back by 0 bases and J by 5 bases. In germline, CDR1 is LGHNA, CDR2 YNFKEQ. As DNA, the CDR3 is TGTGCCAGCAGCCAAGATTTAGACAGGGAGAAGTATGGCTACACCTTC. This encodes CASSQDLDREKYGYTF.

This clonotype was counted at least ten times. The chain combines TRBV6-1 with TRBJ2-1, with 12 bases that match TRBD1. The V segment lost 6 bases and the J segment 7 bases; nucleotides outside the gene matches: 7. Germline CDR1 reads MNHNS; CDR2 reads SASEGT. The CDR3 runs to 15 residues. The CDR3 loop is CASSQGQGAWNEQFF. DNA of the CDR3: TGTGCCAGCAGCCAGGGACAGGGGGCTTGGAATGAGCAGTTCTTC.

This clonotype was counted many times. V and J are TRBV20-1 and TRBJ2-1; a possible D gene is TRBD2 (6 bases). Deletions cut 5 bases from V and 7 bases from J, with 24 bases between. There are 16 residues in the CDR3. Germline CDR1 is DFQATT and CDR2 is SNEGSKA (reference sequence). DNA of the CDR3: TGCAGTGCTCGGCCGTCGGAGGGAATCGCGATGAATGAGCAGTTCTTC. It specifies CSARPSEGIAMNEQFF.

Ten or more counts support this clonotype. The chain recombines TRBV5-5 with TRBJ2-7, with D unclear. The ends were cut back, 2 bases at V and 4 bases at J, with 10 bases in the middle. Germline values: CDR1 SGHKS, CDR2 YYEKEE (reference sequence). The CDR3 spans 13 residues. The CDR3 is CASSFAVEYEQYF. CDR3 bases: TGTGCCAGCAGCTTCGCAGTTGAGTACGAGCAGTACTTC.

This clonotype was detected many times. This chain uses TRBV12-3 or TRBV12-4 with TRBJ1-5; 7 nucleotides align to TRBD1. The ends lost 1 base at V and 7 bases at J; junction bases unmatched: 4. The CDR3 is 14 residues long. This CDR3 is CASSLVGGEQPQHF. The CDR3 coding sequence is TGTGCCAGCAGTTTAGTAGGGGGCGAACAGCCCCAGCATTTT.

There are many counts of this clonotype. The chain has TRBV5-1 and TRBJ2-1; 11 bases align to TRBD1. The CDR3 is 15 residues long. V lost 4 bases and J lost 3; bases outside the gene matches: 3. CDR1 is SGHRS and CDR2 is YFSETQ in the germline V gene. The CDR3 sequence: CASSEGQGVYNEQFF. In DNA, the CDR3 is TGCGCCAGCAGCGAGGGACAGGGGGTCTACAATGAGCAGTTCTTC.

This clonotype was picked up many times. The chain joins TRBV5-1 to TRBJ2-4, with TRBD1 matching over 10 bases. CDR1 is SGHRS, CDR2 YFSETQ, per germline. The CDR3 has 14 residues. J gave up 8 bases and V 4 bases, and 6 bases lay outside the gene matches. CDR3 sequence (DNA): TGCGCCAGCAGCACTGGACAGGGGGGGGACATTCAGTACTTC. Its protein product is CASSTGQGGDIQYF.

V usage is TRBV11-3 and J usage is TRBJ1-1; no definite D call. The germline V gene has CDR1 SGHNT and CDR2 YENEEA. There are 14 residues in the CDR3. V gave up 0 bases and J gave up 4 bases, with 9 bases separating them. The CDR3 here is CASSLDSRSTEAFF. The CDR3 DNA follows: TGTGCCAGCAGCTTAGATTCACGGAGCACTGAAGCTTTCTTT.

This clonotype was detected ten times or more. The chain employs TRBV28 and TRBJ2-1, with a possible D match to TRBD2 (6 bases). Germline lookup yields CDR1 MDHEN and CDR2 SYDVKM. V shed 5 bases and J shed 5 bases, with 16 bases lying between them. The CDR3 is 15 residues long. Here the CDR3 DNA reads TGTGCCAGCAGTCCGGAGTGGGGCGGGAACAATGAGCAGTTCTTC. Protein sequence: CASSPEWGGNNEQFF.

This clonotype has ten or more counts. The chain couples TRBV7-2 to TRBJ2-3; perhaps TRBD2 as D (7 bases). Trimming took off 1 base at V and 5 bases at J, with 10 bases between the two ends. From germline, CDR1 is SGHTA and CDR2 FQGNSA. The length of the CDR3 is 14 residues. The CDR3 DNA sequence: TGTGCCAGCAGCTTAGGGGGGGGCGGAGATACGCAGTATTTT. Amino acids: CASSLGGGGDTQYF.

This clonotype was detected ten times or more. The chain links TRBV4-2 to TRBJ2-2, with 10 bases lining up with TRBD2. This CDR3 has 16 amino acids. The V gene's germline CDR1 is LGHNA and CDR2 YNFKEQ. V gave up 1 base and J gave up 6 bases; unmatched junction bases: 5. CDR3 region: CASSQVLAGFPGELFF. The CDR3 nucleotides are TGTGCCAGCAGCCAAGTACTAGCGGGGTTCCCCGGGGAGCTGTTTTTT.

The chain combines TRBV5-1 with TRBJ2-7; 9 nucleotides align to TRBD2. The V and J ends lost 1 base and 5 bases, in that order; junction bases with no gene match: 16. There are 18 residues in the CDR3. Germline V gene sequence: CDR1 SGHRS, CDR2 YFSETQ. The CDR3 nucleotides read TGCGCCAGCAGCTTGCCCTCGGCGGGGGGGCAAAAACACAACGAGCAGTACTTC. It translates to CASSLPSAGGQKHNEQYF.

There are many counts of this clonotype. The rearrangement links TRBV6-1 to TRBJ1-5; 7 nucleotides match TRBD1. The ends lost 2 bases at V and 1 base at J; junction bases unmatched: 5. Germline CDR1 and CDR2: MNHNS and SASEGT. The CDR3 runs 16 residues. This chain's CDR3 is CASSEQGELSNQPQHF. The CDR3 DNA reads as TGTGCCAGCAGTGAACAGGGGGAACTAAGCAATCAGCCCCAGCATTTT.

Many counts were recorded for this clonotype. The chain is built from TRBV20-1 and TRBJ2-1; no clear D gene. The germline V and J ends were trimmed by 5 bases and 6 bases, with 23 bases remaining between them. Looked up from germline, CDR1 is DFQATT and CDR2 is SNEGSKA (reference sequence). This CDR3 spans 16 amino acids. CDR3 coding DNA: TGCAGTGCTCTGTTGGTAGGACGCTGGAAATCCAATGAGCAGTTCTTC. Protein product: CSALLVGRWKSNEQFF.

This clonotype appeared many times. The CDR3 sequence is CSASQEGERLEQYF. CDR3 sequence (DNA): TGCAGTGCTAGTCAAGAGGGAGAGAGACTCGAGCAGTACTTC. The rearrangement uses TRBV20-1 and TRBJ2-7; D possibly corresponds to TRBD2 (5 bases). The CDR3 runs to 14 residues. The ends were cut back, 3 bases at V and 6 bases at J, with 18 bases in the middle. Germline assignment: CDR1 DFQATT and CDR2 SNEGSKA (reference sequence).